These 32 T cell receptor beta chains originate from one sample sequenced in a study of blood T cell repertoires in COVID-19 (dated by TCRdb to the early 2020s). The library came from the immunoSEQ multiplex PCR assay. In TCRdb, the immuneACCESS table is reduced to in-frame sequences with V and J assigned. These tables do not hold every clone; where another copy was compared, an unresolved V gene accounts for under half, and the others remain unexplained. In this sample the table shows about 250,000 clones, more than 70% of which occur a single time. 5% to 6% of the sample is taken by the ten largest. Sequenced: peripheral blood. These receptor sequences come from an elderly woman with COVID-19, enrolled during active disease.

The CDR3 loop is CASSLGNNYGYTF. The CDR3 DNA sequence: TGTGCCAGCAGTCTCGGGAATAACTATGGCTACACCTTC. The chain carries TRBV6-4 and TRBJ1-2; D is unresolved. The V end lost 5 bases, the J end lost 1 base, and 8 bases lay between the germline ends. CDR1 and CDR2 from the germline V gene are MRHNA and SNTAGT. The CDR3 is 13 amino acids.

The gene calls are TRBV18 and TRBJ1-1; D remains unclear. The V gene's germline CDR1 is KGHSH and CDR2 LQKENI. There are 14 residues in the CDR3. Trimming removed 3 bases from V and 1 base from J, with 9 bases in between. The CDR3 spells CASSPLAGNTEAFF. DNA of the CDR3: TGTGCCAGCTCACCCTTGGCAGGGAACACTGAAGCTTTCTTT.

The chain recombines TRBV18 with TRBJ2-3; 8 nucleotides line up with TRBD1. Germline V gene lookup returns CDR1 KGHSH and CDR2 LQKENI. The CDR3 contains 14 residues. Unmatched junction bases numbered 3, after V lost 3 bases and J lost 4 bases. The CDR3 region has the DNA TGTGCCAGCTCACCGGAGACAGGGGCAGATACGCAGTATTTT. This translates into CASSPETGADTQYF.

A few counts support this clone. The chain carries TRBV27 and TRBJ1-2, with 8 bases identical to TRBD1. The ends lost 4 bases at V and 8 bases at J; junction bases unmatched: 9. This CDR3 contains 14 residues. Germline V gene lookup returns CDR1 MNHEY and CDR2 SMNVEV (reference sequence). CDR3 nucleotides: TGTGCCAGCAGTTCCCTTCAGGGGGCTAAAGGCTACACCTTC. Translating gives CASSSLQGAKGYTF.

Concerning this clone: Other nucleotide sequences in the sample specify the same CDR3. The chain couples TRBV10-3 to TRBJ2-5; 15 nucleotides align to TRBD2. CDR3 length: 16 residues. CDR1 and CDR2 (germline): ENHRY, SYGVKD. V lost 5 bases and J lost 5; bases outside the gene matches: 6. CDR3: CAISSGLAGGQETQYF. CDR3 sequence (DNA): TGTGCCATCAGTTCTGGACTAGCGGGGGGGCAGGAGACCCAGTACTTC.

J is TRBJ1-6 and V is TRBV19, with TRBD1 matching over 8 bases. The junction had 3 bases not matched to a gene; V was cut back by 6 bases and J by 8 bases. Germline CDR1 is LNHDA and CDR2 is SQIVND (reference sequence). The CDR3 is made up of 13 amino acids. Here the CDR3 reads CASRTGDHSPLHF. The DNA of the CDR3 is TGTGCCAGTAGGACAGGGGATCATTCACCCCTCCACTTT.

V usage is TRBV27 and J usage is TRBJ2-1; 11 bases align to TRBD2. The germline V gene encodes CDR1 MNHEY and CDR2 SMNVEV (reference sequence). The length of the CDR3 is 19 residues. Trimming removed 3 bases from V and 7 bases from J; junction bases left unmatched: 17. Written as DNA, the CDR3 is TGTGCCAGCAGTTTGAAAAGTTTTGGACTAGCGGGTCCGATGAATGAGCAGTTCTTC. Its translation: CASSLKSFGLAGPMNEQFF.

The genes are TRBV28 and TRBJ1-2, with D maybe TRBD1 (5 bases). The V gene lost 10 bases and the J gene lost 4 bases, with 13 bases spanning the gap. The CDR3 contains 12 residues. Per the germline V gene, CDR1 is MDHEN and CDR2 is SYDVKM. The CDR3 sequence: CATTDTSYGYTF. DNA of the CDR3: TGTGCCACCACGGACACCTCCTATGGCTACACCTTC.

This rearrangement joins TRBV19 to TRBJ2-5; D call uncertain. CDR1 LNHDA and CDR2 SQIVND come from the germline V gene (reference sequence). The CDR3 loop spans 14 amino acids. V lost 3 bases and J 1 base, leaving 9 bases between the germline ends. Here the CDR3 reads CASSIATFQETQYF. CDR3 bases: TGTGCCAGTAGTATCGCCACATTCCAAGAGACCCAGTACTTC.

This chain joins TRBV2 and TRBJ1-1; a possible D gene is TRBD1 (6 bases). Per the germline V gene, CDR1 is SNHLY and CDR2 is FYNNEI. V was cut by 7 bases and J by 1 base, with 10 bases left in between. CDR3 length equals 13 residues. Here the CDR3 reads CASNSQGNTEAFF. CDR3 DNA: TGTGCCAGCAATTCACAGGGGAACACTGAAGCTTTCTTT.

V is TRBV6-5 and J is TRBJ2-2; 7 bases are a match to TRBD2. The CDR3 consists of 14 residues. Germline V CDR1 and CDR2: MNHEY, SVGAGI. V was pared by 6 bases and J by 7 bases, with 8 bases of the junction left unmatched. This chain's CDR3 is CASSAIAGLGELFF. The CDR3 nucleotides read TGTGCCAGCAGCGCGATAGCGGGCCTCGGGGAGCTGTTTTTT.

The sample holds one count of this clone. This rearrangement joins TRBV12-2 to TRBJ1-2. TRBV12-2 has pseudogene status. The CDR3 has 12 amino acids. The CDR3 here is CASRPRTLVVTF. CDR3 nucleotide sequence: TGTGCAAGTCGCCCACGGACTTTGGTGGTCACCTTC.

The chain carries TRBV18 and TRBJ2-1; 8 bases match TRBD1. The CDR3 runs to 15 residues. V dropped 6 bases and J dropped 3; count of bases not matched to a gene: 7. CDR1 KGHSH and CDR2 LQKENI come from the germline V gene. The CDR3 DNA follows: TGTGCCAGCTCCCGTGACAGGGGAGACTACAATGAGCAGTTCTTC. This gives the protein CASSRDRGDYNEQFF. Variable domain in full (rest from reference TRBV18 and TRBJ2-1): NAGVMQNPRHLVRRRGQEARLRCSPMKGHSHVYWYRQLPEEGLKFMVYLQKENIIDESGMPKERFSAEFPKEGPSILRIQQVVRGDSAAYFCASSRDRGDYNEQFFGPGTRLTVL.

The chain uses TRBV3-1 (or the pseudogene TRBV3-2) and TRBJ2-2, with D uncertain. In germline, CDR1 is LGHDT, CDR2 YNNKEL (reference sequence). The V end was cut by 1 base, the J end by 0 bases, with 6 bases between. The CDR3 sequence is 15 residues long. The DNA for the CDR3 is TGTGCCAGCAGCCAAGTCCAGGCGAACACCGGGGAGCTGTTTTTT. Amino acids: CASSQVQANTGELFF.

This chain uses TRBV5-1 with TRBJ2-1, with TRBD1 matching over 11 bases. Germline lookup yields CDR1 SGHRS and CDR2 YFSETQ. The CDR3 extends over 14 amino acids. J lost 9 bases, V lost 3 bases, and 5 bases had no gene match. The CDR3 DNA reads TGCGCCAGCAGCTCGGGACAGGGGGTGACTGAGCAGTTCTTC. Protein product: CASSSGQGVTEQFF.

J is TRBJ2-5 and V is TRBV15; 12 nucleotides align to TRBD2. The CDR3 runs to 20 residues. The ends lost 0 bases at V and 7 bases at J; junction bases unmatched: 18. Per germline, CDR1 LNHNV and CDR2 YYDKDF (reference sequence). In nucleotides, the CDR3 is TGTGCCACCAGCAGAGATAAAATAGGGGCTAGCGGGGGGGCCTCTGGGACCCAGTACTTC. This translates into CATSRDKIGASGGASGTQYF.

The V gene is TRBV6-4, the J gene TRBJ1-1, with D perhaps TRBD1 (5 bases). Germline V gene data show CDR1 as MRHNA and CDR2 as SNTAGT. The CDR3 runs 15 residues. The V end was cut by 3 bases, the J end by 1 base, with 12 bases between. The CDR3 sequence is CASSDGGGGNTEAFF. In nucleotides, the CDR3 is TGTGCCAGCAGTGATGGGGGGGGTGGGAACACTGAAGCTTTCTTT.

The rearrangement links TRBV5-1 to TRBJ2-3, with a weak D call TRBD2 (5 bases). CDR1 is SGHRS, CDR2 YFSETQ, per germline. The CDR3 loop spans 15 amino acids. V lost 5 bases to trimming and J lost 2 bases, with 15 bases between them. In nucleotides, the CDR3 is TGCGCCAGCAGTAGGACTTCTCCACTCACAGATACGCAGTATTTT. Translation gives CASSRTSPLTDTQYF. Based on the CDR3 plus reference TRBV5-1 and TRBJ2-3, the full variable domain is KAGVTQTPRYLIKTRGQQVTLSCSPISGHRSVSWYQQTPGQGLQFLFEYFSETQRNKGNFPGRFSGRQFSNSRSEMNVSTLELGDSALYLCASSRTSPLTDTQYFGPGTRLTVL.

The DNA for the CDR3 is TGTGCCAGCAGCCGCAGGCGTATAGGCACTGAAGCTTTCTTT. This sequence encodes CASSRRRIGTEAFF. V is TRBV5-6 and J is TRBJ1-1; unclear D gene. V shed 4 bases and J shed 4 bases, with 14 bases lying between them. From germline, CDR1 is SGHDT and CDR2 YYEEEE. CDR3 length: 14 amino acids. The variable domain in full, completed from reference TRBV5-6 and TRBJ1-1, reads DAGVTQSPTHLIKTRGQQVTLRCSPKSGHDTVSWYQQALGQGPQFIFQYYEEEERQRGNFPDRFSGHQFPNYSSELNVNALLLGDSALYLCASSRRRIGTEAFFGQGTRLTVV.

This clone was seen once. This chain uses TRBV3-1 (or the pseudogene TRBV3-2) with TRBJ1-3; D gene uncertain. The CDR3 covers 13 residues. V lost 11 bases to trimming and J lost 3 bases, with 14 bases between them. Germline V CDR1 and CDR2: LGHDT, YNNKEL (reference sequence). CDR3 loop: CALLEEDGNTIYF. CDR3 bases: TGTGCCCTCCTCGAGGAGGATGGAAACACCATATATTTT.

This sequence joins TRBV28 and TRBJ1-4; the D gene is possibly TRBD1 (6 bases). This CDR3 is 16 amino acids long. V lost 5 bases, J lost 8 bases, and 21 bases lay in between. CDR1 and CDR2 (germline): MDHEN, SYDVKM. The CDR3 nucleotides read TGTGCCAGCAGTCCCCCCCCGGGGGGCGGATTGGAAAAACTGTTTTTT. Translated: CASSPPPGGGLEKLFF.

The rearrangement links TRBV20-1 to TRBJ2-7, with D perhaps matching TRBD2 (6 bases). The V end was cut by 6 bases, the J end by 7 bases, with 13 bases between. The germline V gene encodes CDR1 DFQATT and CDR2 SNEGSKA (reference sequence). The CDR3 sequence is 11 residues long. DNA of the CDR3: TGCAGTGCCCGGTGGAGGGAGGAGCAGTACTTC. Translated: CSARWREEQYF.

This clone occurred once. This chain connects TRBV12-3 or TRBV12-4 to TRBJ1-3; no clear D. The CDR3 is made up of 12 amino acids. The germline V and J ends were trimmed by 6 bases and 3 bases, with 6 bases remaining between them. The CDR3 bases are TGTGCCAGCAGCGTTTTTGGAAACACCATATATTTT. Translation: CASSVFGNTIYF.

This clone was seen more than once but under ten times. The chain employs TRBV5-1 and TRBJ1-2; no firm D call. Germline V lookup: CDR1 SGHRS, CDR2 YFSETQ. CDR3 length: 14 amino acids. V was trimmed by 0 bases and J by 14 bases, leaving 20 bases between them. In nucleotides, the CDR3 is TGCGCCAGCAGCTTGGGATCAGAGGCGGGTTTGTGGACCTTC. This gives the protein CASSLGSEAGLWTF.

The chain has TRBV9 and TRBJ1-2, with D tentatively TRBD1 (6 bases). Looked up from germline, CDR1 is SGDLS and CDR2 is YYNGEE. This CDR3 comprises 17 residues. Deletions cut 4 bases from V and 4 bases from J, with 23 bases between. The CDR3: CASSRGGGGGIGYGYTF. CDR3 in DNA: TGTGCCAGCAGCCGCGGAGGAGGGGGGGGCATAGGCTATGGCTACACCTTC.

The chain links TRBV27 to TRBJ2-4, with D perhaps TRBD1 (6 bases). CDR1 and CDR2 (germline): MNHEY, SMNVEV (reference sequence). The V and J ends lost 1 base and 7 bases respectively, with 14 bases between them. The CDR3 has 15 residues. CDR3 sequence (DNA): TGTGCCAGCAGTTTATTTTCCCTTGGACAGAACATTCAGTACTTC. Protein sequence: CASSLFSLGQNIQYF.

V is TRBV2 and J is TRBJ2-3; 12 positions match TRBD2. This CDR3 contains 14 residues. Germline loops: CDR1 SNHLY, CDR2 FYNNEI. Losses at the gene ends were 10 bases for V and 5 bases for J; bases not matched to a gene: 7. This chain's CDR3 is CATGLAGFKDTQYF. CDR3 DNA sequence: TGTGCCACAGGACTAGCGGGGTTCAAAGATACGCAGTATTTT.

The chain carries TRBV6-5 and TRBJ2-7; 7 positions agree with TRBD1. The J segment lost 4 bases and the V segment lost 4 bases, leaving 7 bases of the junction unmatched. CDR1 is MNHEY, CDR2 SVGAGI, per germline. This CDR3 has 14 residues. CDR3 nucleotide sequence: TGTGCCAGCAGTTCACGGACAGGACCATACGAGCAGTACGTC. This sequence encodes CASSSRTGPYEQYV.

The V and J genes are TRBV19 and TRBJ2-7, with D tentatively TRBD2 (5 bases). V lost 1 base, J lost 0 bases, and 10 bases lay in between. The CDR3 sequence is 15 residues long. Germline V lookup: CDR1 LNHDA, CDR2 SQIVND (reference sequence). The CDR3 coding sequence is TGTGCCAGTAGTATAGGAGAGGGCAACTCCTACGAGCAGTACTTC. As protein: CASSIGEGNSYEQYF.

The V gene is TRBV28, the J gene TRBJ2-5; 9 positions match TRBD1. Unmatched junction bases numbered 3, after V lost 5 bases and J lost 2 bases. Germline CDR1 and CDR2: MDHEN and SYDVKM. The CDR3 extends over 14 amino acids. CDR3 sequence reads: CASSRQGGQETQYF. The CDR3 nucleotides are TGTGCCAGCAGTCGACAGGGGGGACAAGAGACCCAGTACTTC.

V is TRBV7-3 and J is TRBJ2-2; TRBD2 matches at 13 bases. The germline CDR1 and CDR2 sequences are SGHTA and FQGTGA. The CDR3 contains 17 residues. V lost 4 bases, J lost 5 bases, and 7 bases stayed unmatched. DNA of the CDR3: TGTGCCAGCAGCTCTAGACTAGCGGGGGGCCCAACCGGGGAGCTGTTTTTT. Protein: CASSSRLAGGPTGELFF.

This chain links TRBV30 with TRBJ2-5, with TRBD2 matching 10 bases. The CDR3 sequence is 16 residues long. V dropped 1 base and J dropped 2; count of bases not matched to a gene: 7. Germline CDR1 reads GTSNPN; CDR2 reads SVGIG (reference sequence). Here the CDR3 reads CAWSGGRTSGQETQYF. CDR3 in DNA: TGTGCCTGGAGTGGGGGTAGGACTAGCGGTCAAGAGACCCAGTACTTC.